The following is a T cell receptor beta chain sequence with its context. Its antigen is not identified. This specimen comes from a study of CD4 T cells in relation to SARS-CoV-2 and coronaviruses. The study, taken as a whole, reports: SARS-CoV-2-driven expansion was significantly weaker in crossreactive than monoreactive clones. Approximately 65% of donors had memory CD4+ clonotypes crossrecognizing SARS-CoV-2 and common cold coronavirus spike.

The unexposed donors gave CD4+ T cells in about 2011-2018, prior to COVID-19. Method: immunoSEQ multiplex PCR; TCRdb's copy keeps in-frame clones and lacks some. The table lists some 68,000 clones, 90% to 95% of them singletons, with 0.23% in the top ten. This TCR was recovered from a human donor in good health. The sample comprised naive CD4+ T cells from PBMCs. Regarding subset: naive CD4+ T cells isolated by negative enrichment.

CDR3: CASSLSQGANSKAFF. The DNA of the CDR3 is TGTGCCAGCAGTTTATCGCAGGGGGCAAATTCGAAAGCTTTCTTT. The chain recombines TRBV27 with TRBJ1-1; 8 nucleotides align to TRBD1. The germline CDR1 and CDR2 sequences are MNHEY and SMNVEV (reference sequence). The ends lost 0 bases at V and 9 bases at J; junction bases unmatched: 9. The CDR3 has 15 residues.